Listed below are T cell receptor beta chains from one sample, sequenced in a study of fetal regulatory T cell absence and autoimmunity. Generated by immunoSEQ multiplex PCR, the TCRdb table keeps only in-frame clones and is missing some. The sample has about 50,000 clones, about 80% seen once. The sequencing input was cord blood. These TCRs come from a newborn boy with IPEX syndrome. Both conserved end residues are part of each CDR3. A D gene is named only where the DNA matches it firmly. The listing skips clone size in some rows; elsewhere it reads once, few, many or a size class.

CDR3nt,CDR3aa,j_gene,abundance,v_gene,d_gene
TGCGCCAGCAGCCAAGACAGGGACACTGAAGCTTTCTTT,CASSQDRDTEAFF,TRBJ1-1,.,TRBV4-3,.
TGCGCCAGCAGTGAGTGGACTAGCGGCTACAATGAGCAGTTCTTC,CASSEWTSGYNEQFF,TRBJ2-1,.,TRBV10-2,TRBD2
TGTGCCAGCAGTTCTGGGGGGCCGGCGGGAAACACCATATATTTT,CASSSGGPAGNTIYF,TRBJ1-3,once,TRBV27,.
TGTGCCAGCAGTGATCGAGTTAGCCGACAGGGGGCCCCCGGCAACCAGTATTTT,CASSDRVSRQGAPGNQYF,TRBJ2-3,.,TRBV2,TRBD1
TGTGCCAGCAGCACCGGGACAGGGCCCTACGAGCAGTACTTC,CASSTGTGPYEQYF,TRBJ2-7,.,TRBV9,TRBD1
TGTGCCAGCAGGGGACAAGGACCGGGGGAAAAACTGTTTTTT,CASRGQGPGEKLFF,TRBJ1-4,.,TRBV7-2,.
TGCGCCATCCCACATACAGGGGGGTGGTTCGAAGGCACTGAAGCTTTCTTT,CAIPHTGGWFEGTEAFF,TRBJ1-1,.,TRBV23-1,TRBD1
TGTGCCAGCAGCCCAGCCGGGACTAGCATATGGGCGGAGACCCAGTACTTC,CASSPAGTSIWAETQYF,TRBJ2-5,.,TRBV5-8,TRBD2
TGTGCCTGGAGTGTTAGGACAGGCAATCAGCCCCAGCATTTT,CAWSVRTGNQPQHF,TRBJ1-5,.,TRBV30,.
TGTGCCAGCAGCTCCCACTGGGACGGGGGGGTCACTACAGATACGCAGTATTTT,CASSSHWDGGVTTDTQYF,TRBJ2-3,.,TRBV11-3,TRBD2
TGTGCCAGTACCATAACGGCGGGGACGAACACCGGGGAGCTGTTTTTT,CASTITAGTNTGELFF,TRBJ2-2,.,TRBV19,.
TGTGCCAGCAGTTTAACCGGGATAGCCTATGGCTACACCTTC,CASSLTGIAYGYTF,TRBJ1-2,.,TRBV27,.
TGTGCCAGCAGCTTGCAGGGCGCAGATACGCAGTATTTT,CASSLQGADTQYF,TRBJ2-3,.,TRBV5-6,.
TGTGCCAGCAGTCAAAGAATCTACAGGGGGCAGGAAGCTTTCTTT,CASSQRIYRGQEAFF,TRBJ1-1,.,TRBV6-5,TRBD1
TGTGCCCGAAGGTTGGGCAATGAGCAGTTCTTC,CARRLGNEQFF,TRBJ2-1,.,TRBV7-9,.
TGTGCCAGTAGGACAGGGGGCAATGAGCAGTTCTTC,CASRTGGNEQFF,TRBJ2-1,.,TRBV19,TRBD1
TGTGCCAGCAGCTGGGGGATAGCGGGGGTCACAGATACGCAGTATTTT,CASSWGIAGVTDTQYF,TRBJ2-3,.,TRBV7-2,TRBD2
TGTGCCAGCAGCCAAGGGTTAGCTAGCGGGGGATACGAGCAGTACTTC,CASSQGLASGGYEQYF,TRBJ2-7,.,TRBV4-2,TRBD2
TGTGCCAGCACCCCCCAGGGGATCCTTATCAGTTCACCCCTCCACTTT,CASTPQGILISSPLHF,TRBJ1-6,.,TRBV5-5,.
TGCGCCAGCAGCTTAGAAATAGCGGGGGGGCAAGAGACCCAGTACTTC,CASSLEIAGGQETQYF,TRBJ2-5,.,TRBV7-6,TRBD2
TGTGCCACCAGCCGTCTCCGGGACACCTTAGGGACCCAGTACTTC,CATSRLRDTLGTQYF,TRBJ2-5,.,TRBV15,.
TGTGCCAGCAGCTCTTCTAGCGGTGCCTACAATGAGCAGTTCTTC,CASSSSSGAYNEQFF,TRBJ2-1,.,TRBV11-2,TRBD2
TGCGCCAGCAGCTTGGGGGGCTACGAGCAGTACTTC,CASSLGGYEQYF,TRBJ2-7,.,TRBV5-1,.
TGTGCCAGCAGCTTAGGGGGGGGCCTCGCAGATACGCAGTATTTT,CASSLGGGLADTQYF,TRBJ2-3,.,TRBV7-2,.
TGTGCCAGCAGCTTGGGGGCGGGGATCTTGGGGGAGCAGTTCTTC,CASSLGAGILGEQFF,TRBJ2-1,.,TRBV5-6,.
TGTGCCAGCAGCTCGAATAGCAATCAGCCCCAGCATTTT,CASSSNSNQPQHF,TRBJ1-5,.,TRBV7-9,.
TGTGCCAGCAGCTTAGTCCGGGGGGGACCCTACAATGAGCAGTTCTTC,CASSLVRGGPYNEQFF,TRBJ2-1,.,TRBV7-2,TRBD2
TGCAGCGTTCGGGGGGAAAGGTGGGATGGCTACACCTTC,CSVRGERWDGYTF,TRBJ1-2,.,TRBV29-1,.
TGTGCCTGGAGTGTTGGGACAGGGACTGAAGCTTTCTTT,CAWSVGTGTEAFF,TRBJ1-1,.,TRBV30,TRBD1
TGTGCCAGCAGCTTGTATTCTGGGTCCTACGAGCAGTACTTC,CASSLYSGSYEQYF,TRBJ2-7,once,TRBV5-5,.
TGTGCCAGCAGCTACACAGGGCTCTTCCAAGAGACCCAGTACTTC,CASSYTGLFQETQYF,TRBJ2-5,once,TRBV13,.
TGTGCCAGCAGTGAGAGGGCCTACTACGAGCAGTACTTC,CASSERAYYEQYF,TRBJ2-7,few,TRBV6-1,.
TGCGCCAGCAGCTTGGGACAGGTGGCTCTTAACTATGGCTACACCTTC,CASSLGQVALNYGYTF,TRBJ1-2,.,TRBV5-1,.
TGTGCCAGCAGCTTGCGGGGGAAGGGAGATACGCAGTATTTT,CASSLRGKGDTQYF,TRBJ2-3,.,TRBV5-4,.
TGTGCCAGTAGTTTGGACAGTAACTATGGCTACACCTTC,CASSLDSNYGYTF,TRBJ1-2,.,TRBV19,.
TGTGCCAGCAGTACCCTAGCGGGGGGGCCTTACAATGAGCAGTTCTTC,CASSTLAGGPYNEQFF,TRBJ2-1,.,TRBV2,TRBD2
TGTGCCAGCAGCTTGACAGGGAAGGTTCCTAACTATGGCTACACCTTC,CASSLTGKVPNYGYTF,TRBJ1-2,.,TRBV5-6,.
TGTGCCAGTAGCAGGGGCCACAACAATGAGCAGTTCTTC,CASSRGHNNEQFF,TRBJ2-1,.,TRBV19,.
TGTGCCAGCAGCAAAGGTCCCCGACTAGCGGGAGGGTGGGAGCAGTACTTC,CASSKGPRLAGGWEQYF,TRBJ2-7,.,TRBV21-1,.
TGTGCCAGCTCACCACGGGTAAGACTAGCGGGAGTACTCTTCTACGAGCAGTACTTC,CASSPRVRLAGVLFYEQYF,TRBJ2-7,.,TRBV18,TRBD2
TGTGCCAGCAGCGATTCACGGACAACCAAAAACATTCAGTACTTC,CASSDSRTTKNIQYF,TRBJ2-4,.,TRBV5-6,.
TGTGCCAGCTCACCACCGGGCCTAGCGGGGCGTGCGTGGACAGATACGCAGTATTTT,CASSPPGLAGRAWTDTQYF,TRBJ2-3,.,TRBV18,TRBD2
TGTGCCAGTAGTATAAGGGGCGGGAACACTGAAGCTTTCTTT,CASSIRGGNTEAFF,TRBJ1-1,.,TRBV19,.
TGTGCCAGCAGTTTGCTTACAGGGGGCTATAATTCACCCCTCCACTTT,CASSLLTGGYNSPLHF,TRBJ1-6,.,TRBV27,TRBD1
TGCGCCAGCAGCTTGGCCTGGAGACCCAGGTGGGACGAGCAGTACTTC,CASSLAWRPRWDEQYF,TRBJ2-7,.,TRBV5-1,.
TGTGCCAGCACCCGGGGGGGCCAGACAGATACGCAGTATTTT,CASTRGGQTDTQYF,TRBJ2-3,.,TRBV7-2,TRBD2
TGTGCCAGCCGAAGGGGTTCGAACACCGGGGAGCTGTTTTTT,CASRRGSNTGELFF,TRBJ2-2,.,TRBV6-5,.
TGTGCCAGTAGTATAGCGGGCAGGGAGGTTAGGGATGAGCAGTTCTTC,CASSIAGREVRDEQFF,TRBJ2-1,.,TRBV19,.
TGTGCCAGCTCACCTAGTACTAACCCCCCGGGATACGAGCAGTACTTC,CASSPSTNPPGYEQYF,TRBJ2-7,.,TRBV18,.
TGTGCCAGCAGCGGGAGTAGTAGCTCGCGGGGTAGCTACGAGCAGTACTTC,CASSGSSSSRGSYEQYF,TRBJ2-7,few,TRBV7-2,.